Shown below are 23 T cell receptor beta chains from a single sample sequenced in a study of blood T cell repertoires in COVID-19. Using immunoSEQ multiplex PCR, the repertoire was profiled, and TCRdb retains in-frame clones only, with some absent. This sample has roughly 700,000 clones, with approximately 90% found just once. The sample comprised peripheral blood. All receptors derive from a young woman with acute or convalescent COVID-19.

In its sample, this clone was seen once. The gene calls are TRBV2 and TRBJ2-3, with 8 nucleotides matching TRBD2. V shed 8 bases, J shed 4 bases, and the junction held 8 bases outside the gene matches. This CDR3 is built from 14 residues. The germline V gene encodes CDR1 SNHLY and CDR2 FYNNEI. This CDR3 is CASAPGLVSDTQYF. The DNA for the CDR3 is TGTGCCAGCGCCCCGGGACTAGTGTCAGATACGCAGTATTTT.

The J gene is TRBJ1-2, the V gene TRBV7-9; D ambiguous. Germline V gene sequence: CDR1 SEHNR, CDR2 FQNEAQ (reference sequence). Trimming stripped 0 bases from V and 5 bases from J, with 16 bases between. The CDR3 consists of 16 residues. The CDR3 region is CASSLAPYEKLYGYTF. The DNA for the CDR3 is TGTGCCAGCAGCTTAGCCCCCTATGAGAAGCTTTATGGCTACACCTTC.

The chain has TRBV5-4 and TRBJ1-2; D remains unclear. The germline gives CDR1 SGHNT, CDR2 YYREEE (reference sequence). The germline V and J ends were trimmed by 0 bases and 8 bases, with 11 bases remaining between them. CDR3 size: 13 residues. CDR3 DNA: TGTGCCAGCAGCTTGGTCCAGACATTCGGCTACACCTTC. Residues: CASSLVQTFGYTF.

V gene TRBV14 combines with J gene TRBJ1-3; no clear D gene. The CDR3 is 14 amino acids. V was clipped by 8 bases and J by 0 bases, with 11 bases between them. In germline, CDR1 is SGHDN, CDR2 FVKESK. The CDR3 coding sequence is TGTGCCAGCCAGGCACGGGGCTCTGGAAACACCATATATTTT. Translated, it gives CASQARGSGNTIYF.

The rearrangement joins TRBV11-3 to TRBJ1-5, with D possibly matching TRBD1 (6 bases). From germline, CDR1 is SGHNT and CDR2 YENEEA. V was clipped by 5 bases and J by 5 bases, with 19 bases between them. The CDR3 sequence is 16 residues long. The CDR3 DNA sequence: TGTGCCAGCAGCCTCCCGAGACAGGACGGGGATCAGCCCCAGCATTTT. It yields the protein CASSLPRQDGDQPQHF.

V usage is TRBV10-3 and J usage is TRBJ2-1; D gene unclear. This CDR3 is built from 15 residues. Between the trimmed V and J ends, which lost 2 bases and 7 bases, there was a span of 15 bases. Germline CDR1 reads ENHRY; CDR2 reads SYGVKD. The chain's CDR3 is CAISEPAGGVNEQFF. The CDR3 nucleotides are TGTGCCATCAGTGAGCCCGCTGGCGGAGTAAATGAGCAGTTCTTC.

The chain carries TRBV7-9 and TRBJ2-2, with D perhaps TRBD1 (5 bases). This CDR3 is built from 14 residues. Germline values: CDR1 SEHNR, CDR2 FQNEAQ (reference sequence). The V end was cut by 4 bases, the J end by 3 bases, with 9 bases between. Here the CDR3 reads CASSSLGDTGELFF. The CDR3 coding sequence is TGTGCCAGCAGCTCCTTAGGGGACACCGGGGAGCTGTTTTTT.

The rearrangement uses TRBV5-1 and TRBJ1-4, with 9 bases aligning to TRBD1. The CDR3 sequence is 15 residues long. The V gene's germline CDR1 is SGHRS and CDR2 YFSETQ. The V gene end was trimmed by 2 bases and the J gene end by 3 bases; junction bases not matched to a gene: 2. The CDR3 DNA is TGCGCCAGCAGCTTACAGGGGGCGTCTAATGAAAAACTGTTTTTT. The encoded protein is CASSLQGASNEKLFF.

This chain uses TRBV6-5 with TRBJ1-2; D not certain. V was pared by 5 bases and J by 1 base, with 14 bases between. Germline V gene sequence: CDR1 MNHEY, CDR2 SVGAGI. This CDR3 has 15 residues. The CDR3 coding sequence is TGTGCCAGCAGTACGCGGGGTAAGGGTAACTATGGCTACACCTTC. Translation gives CASSTRGKGNYGYTF.

V gene TRBV7-9 combines with J gene TRBJ1-3; 7 nucleotides line up with TRBD1. Germline CDR1 reads SEHNR; CDR2 reads FQNEAQ (reference sequence). This CDR3 has 18 amino acids. Trimming took 5 bases from V and 0 from J; bases not matched to a gene: 13. This chain's CDR3 is CASSRPTLGQASGNTIYF. In DNA, the CDR3 is TGTGCCAGCAGCCGACCGACACTAGGACAGGCCTCTGGAAACACCATATATTTT.

The chain couples TRBV10-3 to TRBJ2-2, with D possibly matching TRBD1 (6 bases). V was trimmed by 0 bases and J by 0 bases, leaving 11 bases between them. This CDR3 spans 17 amino acids. In germline, CDR1 is ENHRY, CDR2 SYGVKD. The CDR3 spells CAISESTDRPNTGELFF. The CDR3 nucleotides read TGTGCCATCAGTGAGTCGACCGACAGGCCGAACACCGGGGAGCTGTTTTTT.

The V call is TRBV19, the J call TRBJ2-1; D is possibly TRBD1 (6 bases). V shed 7 bases and J shed 9 bases, with 22 bases lying between them. This CDR3 is built from 15 residues. The germline gives CDR1 LNHDA, CDR2 SQIVND (reference sequence). The CDR3, as DNA: TGTGCCAGTATCAGATCCGGGACAACCCCGATTGAGCAGTTCTTC. Its translation is CASIRSGTTPIEQFF.

The rearrangement joins TRBV20-1 to TRBJ1-1; D might be TRBD1 (5 bases). There are 8 residues in the CDR3. Trimming pared 5 bases from V and 14 bases from J, leaving 9 bases between. The germline CDR1 and CDR2 sequences are DFQATT and SNEGSKA (reference sequence). The CDR3 region is CSAPGSFF. The CDR3 region has the DNA TGCAGTGCTCCAGGGTCGTTCTTT.

V and J are TRBV7-2 and TRBJ1-3; 9 bases align to TRBD1. This CDR3 comprises 15 residues. CDR1 SGHTA and CDR2 FQGNSA come from the germline V gene. V shed 2 bases, J shed 2 bases, and the junction held 1 base outside the gene matches. CDR3 loop: CASSLTGGPGNTIYF. CDR3 coding DNA: TGTGCCAGCAGCTTAACAGGGGGCCCTGGAAACACCATATATTTT. The full variable domain, rest sourced from reference TRBV7-2 and TRBJ1-3, is GAGVSQSPSNKVTEKGKDVELRCDPISGHTALYWYRQSLGQGLEFLIYFQGNSAPDKSGLPSDRFSAERTGGSVSTLTIQRTQQEDSAVYLCASSLTGGPGNTIYFGEGSWLTVV.

This clone was detected a few times. This sequence joins TRBV7-3 and TRBJ1-1; 7 nucleotides line up with TRBD1. Germline CDR1 is SGHTA and CDR2 is FQGTGA. The CDR3 runs 14 residues. J lost 5 bases, V lost 5 bases, and 8 bases had no gene match. This CDR3 reads CASSATGVGTEAFF. As DNA, the CDR3 is TGTGCCAGCAGCGCTACAGGGGTAGGAACTGAAGCTTTCTTT.

The gene calls are TRBV3-1 (or the pseudogene TRBV3-2) and TRBJ2-5, with D perhaps matching TRBD2 (5 bases). CDR1 LGHDT and CDR2 YNNKEL come from the germline V gene (reference sequence). The CDR3 loop spans 12 amino acids. With 9 bases removed from V and 1 base from J, the gap between germline ends came to 9 bases. The CDR3 region is CASTGFQETQYF. In DNA form, the CDR3 reads TGTGCCAGTACGGGATTCCAAGAGACCCAGTACTTC.

This chain uses TRBV9 with TRBJ2-7; TRBD1 aligns across 8 bases. This CDR3 spans 14 amino acids. The V gene end was trimmed by 4 bases and the J gene end by 6 bases; junction bases not matched to a gene: 9. CDR1 and CDR2 (germline): SGDLS, YYNGEE. The CDR3 is CASSPGRGLGEQYF. The CDR3 nucleotides read TGTGCCAGCAGCCCCGGCAGGGGGCTAGGCGAGCAGTACTTC. Full variable domain (remainder filled in from reference TRBV9 and TRBJ2-7): DSGVTQTPKHLITATGQRVTLRCSPRSGDLSVYWYQQSLDQGLQFLIQYYNGEERAKGNILERFSAQQFPDLHSELNLSSLELGDSALYFCASSPGRGLGEQYFGPGTRLTVT.

The V gene is TRBV7-8, the J gene TRBJ2-7; TRBD1 aligns across 11 bases. With 4 bases clipped from V and 3 bases from J, the junction kept 5 bases outside the gene matches. The CDR3 length is 15 residues. Germline CDR1 is SGHVS and CDR2 is FQNEAQ. The CDR3 sequence: CASSSAGTGGYEQYF. CDR3 DNA: TGTGCCAGCAGCTCAGCCGGGACAGGGGGCTACGAGCAGTACTTC.

The CDR3 is CASRGTGNTEAFF. The DNA of the CDR3 is TGTGCCAGCAGGGGGACAGGGAACACTGAAGCTTTCTTT. The V and J genes are TRBV28 and TRBJ1-1; 8 positions agree with TRBD1. Germline CDR1 is MDHEN and CDR2 is SYDVKM. V lost 6 bases to trimming and J lost 1 base; unmatched junction nucleotides: 1. The CDR3 totals 13 residues. The full variable domain, completed using reference TRBV28 and TRBJ1-1, is DVKVTQSSRYLVKRTGEKVFLECVQDMDHENMFWYRQDPGLGLRLIYFSYDVKMKEKGDIPEGYSVSREKKERFSLILESASTNQTSMYLCASRGTGNTEAFFGQGTRLTVV.

This rearrangement joins TRBV9 to TRBJ2-2, with 9 bases lining up with TRBD1. With 0 bases clipped from V and 2 bases from J, the junction kept 5 bases outside the gene matches. This CDR3 contains 17 residues. The germline gives CDR1 SGDLS, CDR2 YYNGEE. The CDR3 bases are TGTGCCAGCAGCGTAGGAGGACAGGGGTTCAACACCGGGGAGCTGTTTTTT. Translation: CASSVGGQGFNTGELFF.

The chain combines TRBV14 with TRBJ1-2; D gene unclear. Deletions cut 1 base from V and 3 bases from J, with 21 bases between. Germline V gene data show CDR1 as SGHDN and CDR2 as FVKESK. This CDR3 is built from 18 residues. CDR3 sequence: CASSQGEIRTEVYYGYTF. The CDR3 region has the DNA TGTGCCAGCAGCCAAGGAGAGATTCGGACTGAAGTTTACTATGGCTACACCTTC.

The chain has TRBV6-5 and TRBJ1-1, with D perhaps TRBD1 (6 bases). This CDR3 is 11 amino acids long. Germline-derived CDR1 and CDR2 are MNHEY and SVGAGI. Trimming took off 6 bases at V and 5 bases at J, with 7 bases between the two ends. The CDR3 DNA reads TGTGCCAGCAGGCAGGGGACTGAAGCTTTCTTT. Encoded protein: CASRQGTEAFF.

This chain links TRBV29-1 with TRBJ1-2; D is perhaps TRBD1 (6 bases). Trimming left V 4 bases short and J 6 bases short, with 21 bases between. Germline V lookup: CDR1 SQVTM, CDR2 ANQGSEA. This CDR3 contains 15 residues. The DNA of the CDR3 is TGCAGCGTTGTAGGGGGACCGGACAGAGACAATGGCTACACCTTC. It translates to CSVVGGPDRDNGYTF.